Reported below is one T cell receptor beta chain. Its ends do not fully match the called genes, so a read error is possible. This entry comes from a study of blood T cell repertoires in COVID-19. Study context: The United States, Italy and Spain supplied acute and convalescent COVID-19 samples.

Per the original data handling: Nucleated cell number was recorded as an estimate derived from reference gene primer amplification. Libraries were prepared by immunoSEQ multiplex PCR; TCRdb keeps only in-frame clonotypes and omits some of them. The V and J calls and the clone size are those of that table, but D and trimming were determined from the DNA. The data hold about 150,000 clones, with around 87% observed a single time. Sequenced material: peripheral blood. The TCR comes from an older woman with active or convalescent COVID-19.

The CDR3 sequence is CASSFAGGPQETQYF. CDR3 nucleotides: TGTGCTAGCAGCTTTGCCGGGGGGCCCCAAGAGACCCAGTACTTC. The chain combines TRBV7-7 with TRBJ2-5; tentative D call: TRBD2 (7 bases). CDR3 length: 15 residues. Germline V CDR1 and CDR2: SSHAT, FNYEAQ (reference sequence).